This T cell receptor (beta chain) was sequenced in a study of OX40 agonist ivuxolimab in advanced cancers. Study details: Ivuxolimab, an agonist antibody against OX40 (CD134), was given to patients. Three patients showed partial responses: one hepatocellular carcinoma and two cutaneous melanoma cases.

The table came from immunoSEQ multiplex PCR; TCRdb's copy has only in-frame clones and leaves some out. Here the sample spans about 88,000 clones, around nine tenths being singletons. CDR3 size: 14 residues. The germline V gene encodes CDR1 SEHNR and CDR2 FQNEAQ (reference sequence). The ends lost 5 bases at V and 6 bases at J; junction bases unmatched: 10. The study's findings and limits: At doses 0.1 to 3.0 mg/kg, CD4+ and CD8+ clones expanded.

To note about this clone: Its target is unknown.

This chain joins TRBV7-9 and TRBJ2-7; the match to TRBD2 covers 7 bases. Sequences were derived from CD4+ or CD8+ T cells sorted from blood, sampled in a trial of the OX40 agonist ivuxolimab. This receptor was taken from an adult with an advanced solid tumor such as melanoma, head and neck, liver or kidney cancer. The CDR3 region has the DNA TGTGCCAGCAGCCCCAGCGGGGTAAGACCCGAGCAGTACTTC. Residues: CASSPSGVRPEQYF.